The T cell receptor (beta chain) described here comes from a study of T-cell reconstitution after alpha-beta-depleted transplantation in children. For TCRbeta, the library was prepared with unique molecular identifiers. TCRdb independently ran MiXCR on the PCR reads; one entry per CDR3 protein. The table includes some 550,000 distinct CDR3 sequences, around 18% detected once. The CDR3 has 15 amino acids. Trimming left V 5 bases short and J 5 bases short, with 21 bases between. CDR1 DFQATT and CDR2 SNEGSKA come from the germline V gene (reference sequence). The sequence derives from a human donor who donated a stem cell graft to a child with acute lymphoblastic leukemia. The specimen was PBMCs from the stem cell graft donor, collected from the stem cell graft. This sequence joins TRBV20-1 and TRBJ1-2; D not certain. The CDR3 loop is CSAPLNKGASYGYTF. The DNA of the CDR3 is TGCAGTGCTCCCCTCAACAAGGGTGCTAGTTATGGCTACACCTTC.